Following are 11 T cell receptor beta chains from one sample sequenced in a study of blood T cells in healthy people across ages. Using a J-beta primer mix together with a sample-barcoded 5' primer, a second PCR was run for about 6 to 12 cycles. TCRdb fed the 5' RACE reads into MiXCR, producing one record per CDR3 protein. The table lists roughly 1,700,000 distinct CDR3 sequences, approximately 30% of them singletons. The sample taken for sequencing was blood. All receptors come from a woman aged 25 to 39 in good health.

The chain employs TRBV7-2 and TRBJ1-1; perhaps TRBD1 as D (5 bases). Trimming took 4 bases from V and 3 from J, leaving 12 bases between them. Germline lookup yields CDR1 SGHTA and CDR2 FQGNSA. The CDR3 totals 14 residues. This CDR3 is CASSSSQGHTEAFF. CDR3 bases: TGTGCCAGCAGCTCCAGCCAGGGCCACACTGAAGCTTTCTTT.

There are many counts of this clonotype. The chain combines TRBV20-1 with TRBJ2-6; D gene unclear. Per germline, CDR1 DFQATT and CDR2 SNEGSKA (reference sequence). Trimming pared 3 bases from V and 2 bases from J, leaving 14 bases between. CDR3 size: 16 residues. This CDR3 is CSASRASSTGANVLTF. In DNA form, the CDR3 reads TGCAGTGCTAGCCGGGCCTCCTCCACTGGGGCCAACGTCCTGACTTTC.

In its sample, this clonotype was seen many times. The chain has TRBV5-1 and TRBJ2-7; D is possibly TRBD1 (5 bases). Germline lookup yields CDR1 SGHRS and CDR2 YFSETQ. The ends were cut back, 5 bases at V and 6 bases at J, with 9 bases in the middle. The CDR3 is 11 residues long. The CDR3 DNA reads TGCGCCAGCAGAGGGGCCCTCGAGCAGTACTTC. Its translation is CASRGALEQYF.

The rearrangement uses TRBV20-1 and TRBJ2-3; D gene ambiguous. The germline V gene has CDR1 DFQATT and CDR2 SNEGSKA (reference sequence). The CDR3 is 14 amino acids. The germline V and J ends were trimmed by 6 bases and 4 bases, with 17 bases remaining between them. The chain's CDR3 is CSAERSYPPDTQYF. The DNA for the CDR3 is TGCAGTGCGGAAAGAAGTTACCCACCAGATACGCAGTATTTT.

V and J are TRBV5-5 and TRBJ2-1; D remains unclear. Germline V gene data show CDR1 as SGHKS and CDR2 as YYEKEE (reference sequence). This CDR3 has 15 amino acids. Trimming took 3 bases from V and 9 from J, leaving 19 bases between them. The CDR3 here is CASSSNRVTGGEQFF. In DNA form, the CDR3 reads TGTGCCAGCAGCTCGAACCGGGTCACGGGCGGTGAGCAGTTCTTC.

This chain connects TRBV6-1 to TRBJ2-7, with TRBD1 as a possible D gene (6 bases). CDR3 length: 14 residues. Germline V gene sequence: CDR1 MNHNS, CDR2 SASEGT. V was cut by 7 bases and J by 2 bases, with 15 bases left in between. CDR3 coding DNA: TGTGCCAGCATTTCCTTGGACAGAGCCTACGAGCAGTACTTC. Protein sequence: CASISLDRAYEQYF.

This clonotype showed up many times. The gene calls are TRBV7-2 and TRBJ2-3; D call uncertain. Germline CDR1 reads SGHTA; CDR2 reads FQGNSA. The ends were cut back, 2 bases at V and 0 bases at J, with 6 bases in the middle. There are 14 residues in the CDR3. The CDR3 nucleotides read TGTGCCAGCAGCTTACAGTATAGCACAGATACGCAGTATTTT. Protein product: CASSLQYSTDTQYF.

This sequence joins TRBV12-3 or TRBV12-4 and TRBJ2-2, with 8 bases matching TRBD2. CDR3 size: 13 residues. V was pared by 5 bases and J by 5 bases, with 1 base of the junction left unmatched. In nucleotides, the CDR3 is TGTGCCAGCAGTGCTAGCGGGACCGGGGAGCTGTTTTTT. Translated: CASSASGTGELFF.

This clonotype was observed a few times. The chain combines TRBV2 with TRBJ2-5; D remains ambiguous. The CDR3 contains 15 residues. V lost 1 base and J lost 3, with 12 bases in between. Germline V gene data show CDR1 as SNHLY and CDR2 as FYNNEI. This CDR3 reads CASSEEGWQKETQYF. The CDR3, as DNA: TGTGCCAGCAGTGAAGAAGGGTGGCAGAAAGAGACCCAGTACTTC.

For this clonotype: The final CDR3 position lacks the conserved phenylalanine or tryptophan, pointing to a likely read error. The chain links TRBV29-1 to TRBJ2-7; 7 bases are shared with TRBD1. The closer fit of TRBJ2-5 to the DNA end suggests the J call may be wrong. CDR1 and CDR2 from the germline V gene are SQVTM and ANQGSEA. This CDR3 contains 12 residues. The DNA of the CDR3 is TGCAGCGTTGCAGGGACAGAAGAGACCCAGTACTCC. Amino acids: CSVAGTEETQYS.

The chain has TRBV6-5 and TRBJ1-2, with D maybe TRBD1 (5 bases). This CDR3 region has 14 residues. With 5 bases removed from V and 7 bases from J, the gap between germline ends came to 17 bases. Germline CDR1 MNHEY, CDR2 SVGAGI. The CDR3 region is CASSPLGPTGGYTF. The CDR3 bases are TGTGCCAGCAGTCCCTTGGGGCCTACGGGTGGCTACACCTTC.